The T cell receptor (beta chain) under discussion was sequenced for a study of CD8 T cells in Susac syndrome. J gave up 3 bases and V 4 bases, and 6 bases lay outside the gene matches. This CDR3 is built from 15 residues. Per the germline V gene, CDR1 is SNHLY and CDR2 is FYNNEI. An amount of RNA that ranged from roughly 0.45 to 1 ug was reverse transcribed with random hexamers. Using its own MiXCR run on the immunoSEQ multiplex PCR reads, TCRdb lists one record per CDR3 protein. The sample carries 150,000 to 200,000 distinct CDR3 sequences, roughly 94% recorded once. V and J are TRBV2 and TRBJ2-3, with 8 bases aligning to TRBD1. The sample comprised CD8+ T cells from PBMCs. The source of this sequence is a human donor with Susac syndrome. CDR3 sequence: CASSAGQGATDTQYF. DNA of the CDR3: TGTGCCAGCAGTGCCGGACAGGGCGCAACAGATACGCAGTATTTT.